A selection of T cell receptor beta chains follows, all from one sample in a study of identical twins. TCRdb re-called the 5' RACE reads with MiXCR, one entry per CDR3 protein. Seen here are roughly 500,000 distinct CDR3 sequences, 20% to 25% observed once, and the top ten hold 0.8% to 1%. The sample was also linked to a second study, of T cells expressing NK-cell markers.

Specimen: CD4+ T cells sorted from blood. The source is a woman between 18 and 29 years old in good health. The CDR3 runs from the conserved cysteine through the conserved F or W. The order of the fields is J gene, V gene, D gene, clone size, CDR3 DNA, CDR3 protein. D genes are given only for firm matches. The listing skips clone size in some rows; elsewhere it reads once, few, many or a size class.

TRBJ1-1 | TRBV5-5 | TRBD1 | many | TGCGCCAGCAGCCGACAGGGAGGGAACACTGAAGCTTTCTTT | CASSRQGGNTEAFF
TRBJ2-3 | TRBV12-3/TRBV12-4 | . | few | TGTGCCAGCAGTTTTGGGACTCCGGGGGATACGCAGTATTTT | CASSFGTPGDTQYF
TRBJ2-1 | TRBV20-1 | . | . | TGCAGTGCTAGAGATCTCATTGGATGGACCCTCGATGAGCAGTTCTTC | CSARDLIGWTLDEQFF
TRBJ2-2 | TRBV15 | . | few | TGTGCCACCAGTAAGGGGCGAAGCACCGGGGAGCTGTTTTTT | CATSKGRSTGELFF
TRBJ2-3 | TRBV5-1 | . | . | TGCGCCAGCAGAGCTGACCCCACAGATACGCAGTATTTT | CASRADPTDTQYF
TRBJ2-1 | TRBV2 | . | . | TGTGCCAGCAGTGAAGGGGGTAGGAAGGGGTTCTTC | CASSEGGRKGFF
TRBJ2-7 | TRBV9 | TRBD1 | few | TGTGCCAGCAGCGTAGGTGGACAGGGGGCTTACGAGCAGTACTTC | CASSVGGQGAYEQYF
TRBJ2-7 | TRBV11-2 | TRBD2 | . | TGTGCCAGCAGCTTAGGGTCAAGCGGGAGGCCCGGACGTAAAAGCTCCTACGAGCAGTACTTC | CASSLGSSGRPGRKSSYEQYF
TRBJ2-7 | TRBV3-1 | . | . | TGTGCCAGCAGCCAAATTAGTCGCGAGCAGTACTTC | CASSQISREQYF
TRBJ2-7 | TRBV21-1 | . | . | TGTGCCAGCAGCAAAGCTCAGGGGAAGAAGGCCTACGAGCAGTACTTC | CASSKAQGKKAYEQYF
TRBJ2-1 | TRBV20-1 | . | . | TGCAGTGCTAGTTCCAGGATAAACAATGAGCAGTCCTTC | CSASSRINNEQSF
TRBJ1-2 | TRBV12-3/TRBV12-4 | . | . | TGTGCCAGCAGTGTCCCTTGGGGTGGCTACACCTTC | CASSVPWGGYTF
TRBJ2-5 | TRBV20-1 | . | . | TGCAGTGCTAGAGATCTGGGGCAGGGAGAGACCCAGTACTTC | CSARDLGQGETQYF